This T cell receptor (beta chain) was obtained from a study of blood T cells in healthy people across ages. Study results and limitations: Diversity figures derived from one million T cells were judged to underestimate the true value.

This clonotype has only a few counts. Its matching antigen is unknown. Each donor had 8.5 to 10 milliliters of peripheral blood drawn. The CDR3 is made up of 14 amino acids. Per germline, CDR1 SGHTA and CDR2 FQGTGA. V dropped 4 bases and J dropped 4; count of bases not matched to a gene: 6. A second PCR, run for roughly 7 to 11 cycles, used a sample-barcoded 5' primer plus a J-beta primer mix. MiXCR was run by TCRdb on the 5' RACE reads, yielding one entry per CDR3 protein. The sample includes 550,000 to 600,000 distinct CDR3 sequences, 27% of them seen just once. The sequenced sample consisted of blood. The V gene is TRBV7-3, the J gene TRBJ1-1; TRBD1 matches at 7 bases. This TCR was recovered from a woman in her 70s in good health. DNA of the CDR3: TGTGCCAGCAGCTCGACAGGGAGGGGCACTGAAGCTTTCTTT. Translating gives CASSSTGRGTEAFF.